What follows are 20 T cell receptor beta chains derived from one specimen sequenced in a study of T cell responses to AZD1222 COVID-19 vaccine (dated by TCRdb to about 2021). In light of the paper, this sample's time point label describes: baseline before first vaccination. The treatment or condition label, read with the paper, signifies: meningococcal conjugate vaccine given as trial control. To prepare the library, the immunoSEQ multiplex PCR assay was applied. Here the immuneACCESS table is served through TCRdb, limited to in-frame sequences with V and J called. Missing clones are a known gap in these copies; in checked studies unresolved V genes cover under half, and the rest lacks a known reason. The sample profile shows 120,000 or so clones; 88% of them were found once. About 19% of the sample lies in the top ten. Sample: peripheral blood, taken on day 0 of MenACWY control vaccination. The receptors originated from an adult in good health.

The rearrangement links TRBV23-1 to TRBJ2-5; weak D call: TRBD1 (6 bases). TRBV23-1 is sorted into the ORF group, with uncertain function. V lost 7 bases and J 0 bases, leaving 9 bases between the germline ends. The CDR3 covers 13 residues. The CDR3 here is CASNSGDQETQYF. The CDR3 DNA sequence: TGCGCCAGCAACTCAGGGGACCAAGAGACCCAGTACTTC.

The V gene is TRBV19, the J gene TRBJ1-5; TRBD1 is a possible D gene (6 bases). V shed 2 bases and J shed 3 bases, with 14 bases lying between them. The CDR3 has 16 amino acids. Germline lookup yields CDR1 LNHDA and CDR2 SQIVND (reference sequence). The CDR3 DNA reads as TGTGCCAGTAGTATACAGGGGAGCGAAATCAATCAGCCCCAGCATTTT. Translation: CASSIQGSEINQPQHF.

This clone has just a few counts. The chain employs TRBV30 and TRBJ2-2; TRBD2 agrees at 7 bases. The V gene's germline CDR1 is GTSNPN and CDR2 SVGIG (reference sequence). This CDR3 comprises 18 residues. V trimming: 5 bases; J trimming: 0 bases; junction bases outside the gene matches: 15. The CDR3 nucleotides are TGTGCCTGGGGACCACCGGGACTAACTTTTGCGAACACCGGGGAGCTGTTTTTT. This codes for CAWGPPGLTFANTGELFF.

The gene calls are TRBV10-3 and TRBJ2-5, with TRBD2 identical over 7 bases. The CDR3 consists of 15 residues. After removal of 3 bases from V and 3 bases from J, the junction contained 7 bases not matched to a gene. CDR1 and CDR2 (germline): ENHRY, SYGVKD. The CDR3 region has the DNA TGTGCCATCAGTGAAGCGGGGCTAGCGGAAGAGACCCAGTACTTC. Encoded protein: CAISEAGLAEETQYF.

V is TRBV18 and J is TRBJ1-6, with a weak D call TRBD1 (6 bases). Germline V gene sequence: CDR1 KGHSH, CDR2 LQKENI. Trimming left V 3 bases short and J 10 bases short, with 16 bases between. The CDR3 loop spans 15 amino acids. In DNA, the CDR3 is TGTGCCAGCTCACCGGGGGGGCACCGGAGCTCACCCCTCCACTTT. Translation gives CASSPGGHRSSPLHF.

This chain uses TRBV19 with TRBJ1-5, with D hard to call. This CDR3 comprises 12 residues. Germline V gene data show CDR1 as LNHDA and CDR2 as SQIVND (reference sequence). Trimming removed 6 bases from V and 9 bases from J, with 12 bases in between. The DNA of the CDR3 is TGTGCCAGTAGGTTTGCCTTGGGGCCCCAGCATTTT. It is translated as CASRFALGPQHF. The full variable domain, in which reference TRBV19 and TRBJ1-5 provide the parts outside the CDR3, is DGGITQSPKYLFRKEGQNVTLSCEQNLNHDAMYWYRQDPGQGLRLIYYSQIVNDFQKGDIAEGYSVSREKKESFPLTVTSAQKNPTAFYLCASRFALGPQHFGDGTRLSIL.

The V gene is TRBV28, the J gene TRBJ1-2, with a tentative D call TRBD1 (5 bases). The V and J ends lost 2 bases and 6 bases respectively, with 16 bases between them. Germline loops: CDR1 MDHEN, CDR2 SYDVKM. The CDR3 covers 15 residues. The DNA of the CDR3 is TGTGCCAGCAGTTTAGTAGGGAAGGGGAAGGATGGCTACACCTTC. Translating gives CASSLVGKGKDGYTF.

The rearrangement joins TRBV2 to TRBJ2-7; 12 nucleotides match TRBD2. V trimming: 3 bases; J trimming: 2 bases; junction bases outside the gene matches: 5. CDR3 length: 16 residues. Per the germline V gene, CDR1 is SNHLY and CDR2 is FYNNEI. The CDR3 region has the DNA TGTGCCAGCAGTGAGACTAGCGGGAGAGGGACCTACGAGCAGTACTTC. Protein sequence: CASSETSGRGTYEQYF.

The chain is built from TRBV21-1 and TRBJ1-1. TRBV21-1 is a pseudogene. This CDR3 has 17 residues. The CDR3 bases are TGTGCCAGCAGCAAAGGGGACTCCACAGGCTTGAACACTGAAGCTTTCTTT. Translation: CASSKGDSTGLNTEAFF.

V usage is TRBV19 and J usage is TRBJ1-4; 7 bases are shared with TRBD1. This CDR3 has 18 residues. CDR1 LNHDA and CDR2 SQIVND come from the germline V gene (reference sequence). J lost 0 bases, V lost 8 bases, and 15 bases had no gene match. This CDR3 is CASQGSYSGTATNEKLFF. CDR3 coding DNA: TGTGCCAGTCAAGGTTCATATTCAGGGACAGCAACTAATGAAAAACTGTTTTTT.

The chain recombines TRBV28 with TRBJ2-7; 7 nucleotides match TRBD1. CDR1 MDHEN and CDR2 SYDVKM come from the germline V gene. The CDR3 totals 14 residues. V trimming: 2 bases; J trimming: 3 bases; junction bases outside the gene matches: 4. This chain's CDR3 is CASSLVGDSYEQYF. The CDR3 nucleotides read TGTGCCAGCAGTTTAGTGGGGGACAGCTACGAGCAGTACTTC. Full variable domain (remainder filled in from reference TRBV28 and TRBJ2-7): DVKVTQSSRYLVKRTGEKVFLECVQDMDHENMFWYRQDPGLGLRLIYFSYDVKMKEKGDIPEGYSVSREKKERFSLILESASTNQTSMYLCASSLVGDSYEQYFGPGTRLTVT.

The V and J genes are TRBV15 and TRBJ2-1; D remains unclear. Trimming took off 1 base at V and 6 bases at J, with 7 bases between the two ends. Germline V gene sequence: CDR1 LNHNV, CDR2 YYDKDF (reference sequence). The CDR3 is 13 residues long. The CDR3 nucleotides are TGTGCCACCAGCAGAGGATCGATCAATGAGCAGTTCTTC. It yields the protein CATSRGSINEQFF.

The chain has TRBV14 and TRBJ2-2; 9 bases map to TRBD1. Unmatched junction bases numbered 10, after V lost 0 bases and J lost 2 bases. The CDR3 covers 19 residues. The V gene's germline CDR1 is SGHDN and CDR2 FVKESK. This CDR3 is CASSQDGIRDRENTGELFF. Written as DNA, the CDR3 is TGTGCCAGCAGCCAAGATGGAATAAGGGACAGGGAAAACACCGGGGAGCTGTTTTTT.

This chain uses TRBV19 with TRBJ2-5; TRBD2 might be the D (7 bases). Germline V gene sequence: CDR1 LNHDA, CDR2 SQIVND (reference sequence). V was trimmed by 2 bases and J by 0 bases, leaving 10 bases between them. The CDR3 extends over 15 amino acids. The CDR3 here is CASSIRGGYQETQYF. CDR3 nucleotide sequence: TGTGCCAGTAGTATAAGGGGGGGCTACCAAGAGACCCAGTACTTC. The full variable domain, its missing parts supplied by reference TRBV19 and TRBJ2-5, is DGGITQSPKYLFRKEGQNVTLSCEQNLNHDAMYWYRQDPGQGLRLIYYSQIVNDFQKGDIAEGYSVSREKKESFPLTVTSAQKNPTAFYLCASSIRGGYQETQYFGPGTRLLVL.

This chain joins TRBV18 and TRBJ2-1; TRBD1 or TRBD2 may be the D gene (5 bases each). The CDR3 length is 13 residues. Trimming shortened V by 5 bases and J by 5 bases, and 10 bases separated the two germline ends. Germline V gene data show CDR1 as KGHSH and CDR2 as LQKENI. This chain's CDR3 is CASSGGVDNEQFF. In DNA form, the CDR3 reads TGTGCCAGCTCAGGGGGAGTGGACAATGAGCAGTTCTTC.

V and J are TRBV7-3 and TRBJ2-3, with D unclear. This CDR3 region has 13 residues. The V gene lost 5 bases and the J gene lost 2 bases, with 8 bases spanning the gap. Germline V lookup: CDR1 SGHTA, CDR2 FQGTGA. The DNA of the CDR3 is TGTGCCAGCAGCCCCCAAATCACAGATACGCAGTATTTT. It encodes CASSPQITDTQYF.

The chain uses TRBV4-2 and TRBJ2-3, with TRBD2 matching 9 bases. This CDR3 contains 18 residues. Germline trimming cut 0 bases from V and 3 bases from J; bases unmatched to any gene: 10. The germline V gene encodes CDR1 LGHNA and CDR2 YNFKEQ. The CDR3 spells CASSQDQFAGGPTDTQYF. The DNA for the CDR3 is TGTGCCAGCAGCCAAGATCAGTTCGCGGGAGGGCCTACAGATACGCAGTATTTT.

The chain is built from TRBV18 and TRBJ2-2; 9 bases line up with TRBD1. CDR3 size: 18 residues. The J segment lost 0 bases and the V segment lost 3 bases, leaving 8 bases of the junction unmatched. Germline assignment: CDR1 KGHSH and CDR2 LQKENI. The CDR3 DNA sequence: TGTGCCAGCTCACCCGGGACAGGGAGTCCCCCGAACACCGGGGAGCTGTTTTTT. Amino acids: CASSPGTGSPPNTGELFF. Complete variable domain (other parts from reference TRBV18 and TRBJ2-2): NAGVMQNPRHLVRRRGQEARLRCSPMKGHSHVYWYRQLPEEGLKFMVYLQKENIIDESGMPKERFSAEFPKEGPSILRIQQVVRGDSAAYFCASSPGTGSPPNTGELFFGEGSRLTVL.

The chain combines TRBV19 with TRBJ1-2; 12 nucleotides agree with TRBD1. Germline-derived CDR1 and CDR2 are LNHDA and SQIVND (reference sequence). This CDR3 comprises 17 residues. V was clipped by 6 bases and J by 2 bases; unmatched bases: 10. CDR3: CASRNTGTGGENYGYTF. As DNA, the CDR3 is TGTGCCAGTAGGAACACCGGGACAGGGGGCGAAAACTATGGCTACACCTTC.

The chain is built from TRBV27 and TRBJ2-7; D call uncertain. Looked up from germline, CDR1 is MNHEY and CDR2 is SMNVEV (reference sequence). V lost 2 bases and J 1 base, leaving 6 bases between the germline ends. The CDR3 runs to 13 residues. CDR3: CASSLGRSYEQYF. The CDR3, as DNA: TGTGCCAGCAGTTTAGGGCGGTCCTACGAGCAGTACTTC.